This note documents a single TCR beta chain sequence. The antigen remains unidentified. These data are taken from a study of cytomegalovirus exposure and HLA in healthy donors. Findings and limits, study-wide: Later work showed greater clonal expansion in HLA-associated TCR beta chains than in equally common others. In a later analysis, a genetic analysis reported fewer productive-TCR N-insertions in an Asian-associated ancestry cluster than the cohort average.

Primers for the PCR totalled 60 Vbeta and 13 Jbeta. Profiled with immunoSEQ multiplex PCR; TCRdb holds only in-frame clones, not every one. The data show approximately 130,000 clones, about 80% seen once. The trim removed 2 bases at V and 2 bases at J, leaving 11 bases unmatched. The CDR3 sequence is 17 residues long. Germline values: CDR1 SGHNT, CDR2 YYREEE (reference sequence). These donors, healthy bone marrow donors, were studied. The sample consisted of PBMCs. V usage is TRBV5-4 and J usage is TRBJ2-3; 7 bases are a match to TRBD2. The TCR sequence derives from a man between 50 and 59 years old in good health and CMV-seronegative. CDR3 nucleotide sequence: TGTGCCAGCAGCTTCGGGGTTCTAGCGGAAACCACAGATACGCAGTATTTT. It is translated as CASSFGVLAETTDTQYF.